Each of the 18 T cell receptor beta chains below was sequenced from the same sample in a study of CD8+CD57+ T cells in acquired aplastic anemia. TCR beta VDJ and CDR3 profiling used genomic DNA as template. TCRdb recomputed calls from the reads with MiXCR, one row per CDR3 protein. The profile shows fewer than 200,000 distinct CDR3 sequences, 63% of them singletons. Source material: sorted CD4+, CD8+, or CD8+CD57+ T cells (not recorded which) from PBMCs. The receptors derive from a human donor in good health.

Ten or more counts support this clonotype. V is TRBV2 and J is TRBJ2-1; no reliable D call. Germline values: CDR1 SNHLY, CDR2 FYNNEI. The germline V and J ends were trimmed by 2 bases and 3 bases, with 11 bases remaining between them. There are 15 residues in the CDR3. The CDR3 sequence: CASSEIASNYNEQFF. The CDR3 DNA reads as TGTGCCAGCAGTGAAATTGCGTCCAACTACAATGAGCAGTTCTTC.

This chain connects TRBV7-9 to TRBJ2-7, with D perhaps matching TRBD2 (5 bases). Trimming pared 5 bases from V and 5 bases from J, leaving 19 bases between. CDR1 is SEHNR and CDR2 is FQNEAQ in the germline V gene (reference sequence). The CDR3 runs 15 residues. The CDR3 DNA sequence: TGTGCCAGCAGCGACTCGGGGTCATCGCAACACGAGCAGTACTTC. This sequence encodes CASSDSGSSQHEQYF.

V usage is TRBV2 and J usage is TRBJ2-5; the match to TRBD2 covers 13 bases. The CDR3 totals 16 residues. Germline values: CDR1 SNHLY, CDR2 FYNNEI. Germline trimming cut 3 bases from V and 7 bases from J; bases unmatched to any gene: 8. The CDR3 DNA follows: TGTGCCAGCAGTGATGTAGGACTAGCGGGAGTGTGGACCCAGTACTTC. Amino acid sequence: CASSDVGLAGVWTQYF.

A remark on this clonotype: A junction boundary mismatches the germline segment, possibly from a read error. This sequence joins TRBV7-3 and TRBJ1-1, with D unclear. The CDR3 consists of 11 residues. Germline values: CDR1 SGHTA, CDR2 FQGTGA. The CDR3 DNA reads TGTGCCAGCAGCCTAAGGGTAGGGAACAACTTT. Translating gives CASSLRVGNNF.

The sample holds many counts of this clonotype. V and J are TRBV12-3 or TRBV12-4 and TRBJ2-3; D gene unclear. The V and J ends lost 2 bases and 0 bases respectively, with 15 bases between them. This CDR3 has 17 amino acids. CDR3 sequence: CASSLNSALPSTDTQYF. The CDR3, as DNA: TGTGCCAGCAGTTTAAATTCGGCCCTACCTAGCACAGATACGCAGTATTTT.

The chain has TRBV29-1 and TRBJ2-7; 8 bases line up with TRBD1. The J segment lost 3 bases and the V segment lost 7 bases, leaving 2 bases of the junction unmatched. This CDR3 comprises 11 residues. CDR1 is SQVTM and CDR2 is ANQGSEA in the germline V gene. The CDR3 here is CSGGQGYEQYF. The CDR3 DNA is TGCAGCGGAGGACAGGGCTACGAGCAGTACTTC.

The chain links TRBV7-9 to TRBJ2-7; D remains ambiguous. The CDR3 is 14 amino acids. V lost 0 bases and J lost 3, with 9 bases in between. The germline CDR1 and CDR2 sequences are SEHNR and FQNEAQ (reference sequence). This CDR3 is CASSLALPGYEQYF. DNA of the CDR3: TGTGCCAGCAGCTTAGCGCTACCGGGCTACGAGCAGTACTTC. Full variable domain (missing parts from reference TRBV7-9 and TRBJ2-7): DTGVSQNPRHKITKRGQNVTFRCDPISEHNRLYWYRQTLGQGPEFLTYFQNEAQLEKSRLLSDRFSAERPKGSFSTLEIQRTEQGDSAMYLCASSLALPGYEQYFGPGTRLTVT.

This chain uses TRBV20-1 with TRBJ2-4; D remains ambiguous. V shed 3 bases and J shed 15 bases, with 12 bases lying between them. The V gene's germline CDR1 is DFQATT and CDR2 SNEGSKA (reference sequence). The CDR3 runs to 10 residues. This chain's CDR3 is CSASPSPGYF. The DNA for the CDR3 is TGCAGTGCTAGTCCCTCCCCGGGGTACTTC.

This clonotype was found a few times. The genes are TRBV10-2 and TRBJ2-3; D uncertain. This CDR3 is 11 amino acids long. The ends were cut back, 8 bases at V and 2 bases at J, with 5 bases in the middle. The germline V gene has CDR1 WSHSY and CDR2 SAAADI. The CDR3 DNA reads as TGCGCCAGCGGACCCACAGATACGCAGTATTTT. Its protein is CASGPTDTQYF.

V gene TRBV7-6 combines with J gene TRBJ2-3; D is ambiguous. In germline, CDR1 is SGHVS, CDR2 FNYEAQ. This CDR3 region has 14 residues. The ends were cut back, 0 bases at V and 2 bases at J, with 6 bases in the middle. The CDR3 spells CASSLAAVTDTQYF. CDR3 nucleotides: TGTGCCAGCAGCTTAGCGGCAGTCACAGATACGCAGTATTTT. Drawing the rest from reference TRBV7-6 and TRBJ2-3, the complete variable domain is GAGVSQSPRYKVTKRGQDVALRCDPISGHVSLYWYRQALGQGPEFLTYFNYEAQQDKSGLPNDRFSAERPEGSISTLTIQRTEQRDSAMYRCASSLAAVTDTQYFGPGTRLTVL.

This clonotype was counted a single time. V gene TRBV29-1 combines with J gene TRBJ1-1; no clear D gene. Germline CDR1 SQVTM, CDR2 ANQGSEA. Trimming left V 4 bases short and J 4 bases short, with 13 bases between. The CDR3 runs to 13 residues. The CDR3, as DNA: TGCAGCGTTGTAGAGACGGAGGGCACTGAAGCTTTCTTT. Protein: CSVVETEGTEAFF.

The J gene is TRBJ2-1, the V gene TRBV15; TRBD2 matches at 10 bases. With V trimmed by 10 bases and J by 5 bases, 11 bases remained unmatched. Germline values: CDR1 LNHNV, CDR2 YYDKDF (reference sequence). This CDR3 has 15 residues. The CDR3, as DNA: TGTGCCATCAGACTTAGCGGGAGGATCAACAATGAGCAGTTCTTC. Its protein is CAIRLSGRINNEQFF. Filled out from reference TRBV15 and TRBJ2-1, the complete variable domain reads DAMVIQNPRYQVTQFGKPVTLSCSQTLNHNVMYWYQQKSSQAPKLLFHYYDKDFNNEADTPDNFQSRRPNTSFCFLDIRSPGLGDTAMYLCAIRLSGRINNEQFFGPGTRLTVL.

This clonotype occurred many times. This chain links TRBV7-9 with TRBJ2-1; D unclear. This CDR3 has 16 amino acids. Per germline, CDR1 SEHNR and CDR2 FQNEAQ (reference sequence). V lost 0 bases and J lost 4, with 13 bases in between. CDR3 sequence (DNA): TGTGCCAGCAGCTTAGCGGGATACGGATTTTACAATGAGCAGTTCTTC. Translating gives CASSLAGYGFYNEQFF.

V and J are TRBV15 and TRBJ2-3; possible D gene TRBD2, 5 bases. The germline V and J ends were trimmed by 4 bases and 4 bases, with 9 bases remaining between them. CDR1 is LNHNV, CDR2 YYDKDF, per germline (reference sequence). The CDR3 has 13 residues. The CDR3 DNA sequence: TGTGCCACCAGCACACCACTAGCAGATACGCAGTATTTT. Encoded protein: CATSTPLADTQYF.

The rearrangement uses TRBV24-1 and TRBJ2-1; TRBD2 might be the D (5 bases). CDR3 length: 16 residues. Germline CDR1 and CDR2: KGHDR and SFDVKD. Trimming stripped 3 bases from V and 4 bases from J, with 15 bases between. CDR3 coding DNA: TGTGCCACCAGTGATGCGGGCCCCGGGGAGTACAATGAGCAGTTCTTC. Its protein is CATSDAGPGEYNEQFF.

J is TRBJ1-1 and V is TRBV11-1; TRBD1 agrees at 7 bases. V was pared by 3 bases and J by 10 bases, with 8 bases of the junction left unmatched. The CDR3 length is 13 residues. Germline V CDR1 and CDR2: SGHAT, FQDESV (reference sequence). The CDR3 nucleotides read TGTGCCAGCAGCTTCCGGACAGGTATCATAGCTTTCTTT. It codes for CASSFRTGIIAFF.

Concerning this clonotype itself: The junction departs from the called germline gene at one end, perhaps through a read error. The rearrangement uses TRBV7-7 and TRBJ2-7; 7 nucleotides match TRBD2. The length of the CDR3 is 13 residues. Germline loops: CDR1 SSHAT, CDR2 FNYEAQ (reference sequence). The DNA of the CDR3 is TGTGCTAGCAGCCCCGGGCCGGGAGGTGAGCAGTACTTC. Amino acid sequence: CASSPGPGGEQYF.

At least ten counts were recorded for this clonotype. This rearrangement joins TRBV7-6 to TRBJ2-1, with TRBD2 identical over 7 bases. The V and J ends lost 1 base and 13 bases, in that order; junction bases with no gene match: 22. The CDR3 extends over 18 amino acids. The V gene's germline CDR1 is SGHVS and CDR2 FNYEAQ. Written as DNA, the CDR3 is TGTGCCAGCAGCTTAGAAGTTACTAGCGCTCCGGGGAGATTGCGTCAGTTCTTC. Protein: CASSLEVTSAPGRLRQFF.